This T cell receptor beta chain appears in the sequencing data of a study of T cells in Graves' hyperthyroidism and ophthalmopathy. Study-wide background: Peripheral blood was taken when the disease was first diagnosed, before any treatment began.

There are 15 residues in the CDR3. V lost 3 bases and J lost 5; bases outside the gene matches: 6. The germline CDR1 and CDR2 sequences are LGHDT and YNNKEL (reference sequence). This clonotype has a count of ten or more. TCR beta CDR3 regions were amplified from RNA. A set of HTBI primers served as the primers for a first-round RT-PCR of the TCR CDR3. MiXCR, applied by TCRdb to the multiplex PCR reads, yields one record per CDR3 protein. The table records 200,000 to 250,000 distinct CDR3 sequences, 16% of them present only once. This sequence originates from a young woman with Graves' ophthalmopathy. Source material: blood. The chain uses TRBV3-1 and TRBJ2-1, with TRBD2 identical over 8 bases. The CDR3 sequence: CASSQRILADNEQFF. CDR3 coding DNA: TGTGCCAGCAGCCAGAGGATACTAGCGGACAATGAGCAGTTCTTC.